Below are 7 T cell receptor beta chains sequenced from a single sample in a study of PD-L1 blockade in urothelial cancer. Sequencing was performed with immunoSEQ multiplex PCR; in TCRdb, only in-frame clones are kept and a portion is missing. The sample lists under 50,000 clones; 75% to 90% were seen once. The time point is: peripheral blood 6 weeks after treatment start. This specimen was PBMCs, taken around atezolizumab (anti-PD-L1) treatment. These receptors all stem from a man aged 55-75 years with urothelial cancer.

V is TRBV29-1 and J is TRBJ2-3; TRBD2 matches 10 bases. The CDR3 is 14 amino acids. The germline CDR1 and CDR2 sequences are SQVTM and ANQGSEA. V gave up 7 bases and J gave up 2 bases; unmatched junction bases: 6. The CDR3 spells CSAQGLANTDTQYF. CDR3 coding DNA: TGCAGCGCCCAGGGACTAGCGAACACAGATACGCAGTATTTT.

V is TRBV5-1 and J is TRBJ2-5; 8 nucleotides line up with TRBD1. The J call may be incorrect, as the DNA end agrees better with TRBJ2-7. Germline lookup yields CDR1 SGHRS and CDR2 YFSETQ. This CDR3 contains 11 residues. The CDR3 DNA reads TGCGCCAGCAAACAGGGGGACGAGCAGTACTTC. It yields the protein CASKQGDEQYF.

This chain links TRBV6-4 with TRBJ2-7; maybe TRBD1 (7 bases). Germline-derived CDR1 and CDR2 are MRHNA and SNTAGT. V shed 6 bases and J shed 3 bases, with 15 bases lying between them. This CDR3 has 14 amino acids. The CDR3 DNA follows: TGTGCCAGCAGCAGACAGGGAGGTGGCTACGAGCAGTACTTC. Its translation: CASSRQGGGYEQYF.

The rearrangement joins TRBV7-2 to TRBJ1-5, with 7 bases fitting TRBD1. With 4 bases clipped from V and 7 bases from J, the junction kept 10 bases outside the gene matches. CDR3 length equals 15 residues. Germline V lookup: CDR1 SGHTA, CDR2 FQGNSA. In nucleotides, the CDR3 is TGTGCCAGCAGCTCAGACAGGGTAGAACACCAGCCCCAGCATTTT. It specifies CASSSDRVEHQPQHF.

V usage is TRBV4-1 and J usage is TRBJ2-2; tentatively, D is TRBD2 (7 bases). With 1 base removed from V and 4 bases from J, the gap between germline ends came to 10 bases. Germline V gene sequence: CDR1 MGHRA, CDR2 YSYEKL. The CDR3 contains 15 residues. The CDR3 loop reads CASSQGGGRTGELFF. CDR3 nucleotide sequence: TGCGCCAGCAGCCAAGGGGGGGGGCGCACCGGGGAGCTGTTTTTT.

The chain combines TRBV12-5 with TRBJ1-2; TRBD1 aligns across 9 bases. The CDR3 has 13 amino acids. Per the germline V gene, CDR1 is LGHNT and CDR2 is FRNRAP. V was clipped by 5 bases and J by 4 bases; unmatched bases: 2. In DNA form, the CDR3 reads TGTGCTAGTGGTGGGACAGGGATCTATGGCTACACCTTC. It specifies CASGGTGIYGYTF.

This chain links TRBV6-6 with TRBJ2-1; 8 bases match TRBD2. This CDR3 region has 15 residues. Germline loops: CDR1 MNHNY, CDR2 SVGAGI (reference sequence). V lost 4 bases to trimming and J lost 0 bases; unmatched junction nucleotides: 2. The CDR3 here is CASSFGTSSYNEQFF. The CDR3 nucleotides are TGTGCCAGCAGTTTTGGGACTAGCTCCTACAATGAGCAGTTCTTC.